The 26 T cell receptor beta chains presented below share a single source sample, sequenced in a study of naive and memory T cell subsets. The antigens these receptors bind are not known. An equimolar mix of two oligonucleotides served as the beta constant-region primer for TRBC1 and TRBC2. The ligated cDNA underwent four PCR rounds using SP2 and nested alpha and beta constant-region primers. Each CDR3 protein gets one entry after TCRdb re-called the UMI-ligation and nested PCR reads with MiXCR. In the table there are 140,000 to 150,000 distinct CDR3 sequences, 20% to 25% of which are singletons. Study outcomes and limitations: Especially in CD8 cells, naive repertoires contained a few larger clonotypes, possibly CD45RA-re-expressing memory cells.

The sequenced material came from naive CD4+ T cells from blood. The receptors were sampled from a human donor in good health.

The rearrangement uses TRBV13 and TRBJ1-4; 9 bases fit TRBD1. V lost 5 bases to trimming and J lost 6 bases; unmatched junction nucleotides: 4. Germline loops: CDR1 PRHDT, CDR2 FYEKMQ (reference sequence). There are 14 residues in the CDR3. This CDR3 is CASSHGTGYEKLFF. DNA for the CDR3: TGTGCCAGCAGCCACGGGACAGGGTATGAAAAACTGTTTTTT.

This clonotype occurred a few times. The rearrangement uses TRBV7-9 and TRBJ1-1, with 10 nucleotides matching TRBD1. V was clipped by 5 bases and J by 4 bases; unmatched bases: 7. The CDR3 extends over 15 amino acids. Germline lookup yields CDR1 SEHNR and CDR2 FQNEAQ (reference sequence). The CDR3 region is CASSARDRGVTEAFF. In DNA form, the CDR3 reads TGTGCCAGCAGCGCAAGGGACAGGGGAGTCACTGAAGCTTTCTTT.

The chain recombines TRBV5-1 with TRBJ2-7, with 8 bases lining up with TRBD2. Losses at the gene ends were 0 bases for V and 3 bases for J; bases not matched to a gene: 8. Germline lookup yields CDR1 SGHRS and CDR2 YFSETQ. The CDR3 spans 16 residues. CDR3 sequence: CASSLVAGGIGYEQYF. CDR3 DNA sequence: TGCGCCAGCAGCTTGGTTGCGGGAGGAATAGGCTACGAGCAGTACTTC.

This chain joins TRBV6-5 and TRBJ1-6, with D possibly TRBD1 on 6 matching bases. Germline CDR1 MNHEY, CDR2 SVGAGI. The CDR3 spans 15 residues. Trimming removed 0 bases at V and 14 bases at J, with 17 bases between. The CDR3 bases are TGTGCCAGCAGTTACTCGAGGGGGACCGCCGTCTCCCTCCACTTT. Translation gives CASSYSRGTAVSLHF.

This clonotype was counted a few times. The chain links TRBV4-3 to TRBJ1-3; D not resolved. The CDR3 totals 16 residues. Germline V gives CDR1 LGHNA, CDR2 YSLEER. V lost 0 bases to trimming and J lost 0 bases, with 9 bases between them. The CDR3 DNA reads as TGCGCCAGCAGCCAAGATTCAGGTTTCTCTGGAAACACCATATATTTT. Its translation: CASSQDSGFSGNTIYF.

The chain is built from TRBV6-5 and TRBJ2-1; D is perhaps TRBD2 (5 bases). CDR3 size: 14 residues. V lost 8 bases and J 4 bases, leaving 15 bases between the germline ends. Germline V gene lookup returns CDR1 MNHEY and CDR2 SVGAGI. The CDR3 reads CASHSGYGYNEQFF. The CDR3 DNA sequence: TGTGCCAGCCACTCGGGGTACGGGTACAATGAGCAGTTCTTC.

CDR3 nucleotides: TGTGCCAGCAGCCCGTGGCTTAGCAATCAGCCCCAGCATTTT. Residues: CASSPWLSNQPQHF. The chain links TRBV3-1 to TRBJ1-5; no reliable D call. The V gene lost 4 bases and the J gene lost 0 bases, with 7 bases spanning the gap. The germline V gene encodes CDR1 LGHDT and CDR2 YNNKEL (reference sequence). The CDR3 runs 14 residues. The full variable domain, with the rest looked up from reference TRBV3-1 and TRBJ1-5, is DTAVSQTPKYLVTQMGNDKSIKCEQNLGHDTMYWYKQDSKKFLKIMFSYNNKELIINETVPNRFSPKSPDKAHLNLHINSLELGDSAVYFCASSPWLSNQPQHFGDGTRLSIL.

This clonotype was observed a few times. The chain uses TRBV7-6 and TRBJ2-7; D possibly corresponds to TRBD1 (6 bases). The V gene's germline CDR1 is SGHVS and CDR2 FNYEAQ. The CDR3 spans 13 residues. The V and J ends lost 3 bases and 7 bases respectively, with 13 bases between them. The chain's CDR3 is CASSLSRGWEQYF. CDR3 nucleotide sequence: TGTGCCAGCAGCTTGTCAAGGGGGTGGGAGCAGTACTTC. The full variable domain, in which reference TRBV7-6 and TRBJ2-7 provide the parts outside the CDR3, is GAGVSQSPRYKVTKRGQDVALRCDPISGHVSLYWYRQALGQGPEFLTYFNYEAQQDKSGLPNDRFSAERPEGSISTLTIQRTEQRDSAMYRCASSLSRGWEQYFGPGTRLTVT.

This clonotype was seen at least ten times. The V and J genes are TRBV20-1 and TRBJ2-3; D tentatively fits TRBD1 or TRBD2 (6 bases each). The germline gives CDR1 DFQATT, CDR2 SNEGSKA (reference sequence). There are 15 residues in the CDR3. V lost 5 bases to trimming and J lost 3 bases, with 18 bases between them. CDR3 protein: CSAGLGGGVTDTQYF. The CDR3 nucleotides read TGCAGTGCTGGACTCGGAGGGGGAGTTACAGATACGCAGTATTTT.

This clonotype showed up many times. The rearrangement links TRBV5-1 to TRBJ2-7, with 9 bases matching TRBD2. The CDR3 has 14 residues. Germline-derived CDR1 and CDR2 are SGHRS and YFSETQ. J gave up 3 bases and V 4 bases, and 5 bases lay outside the gene matches. CDR3 region: CASSGGTSSYEQYF. CDR3 bases: TGCGCCAGCAGCGGCGGGACTAGCAGCTACGAGCAGTACTTC.

CDR3 DNA sequence: TGCGCCAGCAGCGCGGGACTAGCGGCAGATACGCAGTATTTT. Amino acids: CASSAGLAADTQYF. The rearrangement uses TRBV5-1 and TRBJ2-3; 11 bases agree with TRBD2. This CDR3 spans 14 amino acids. Germline trimming cut 4 bases from V and 4 bases from J; bases unmatched to any gene: 2. Germline lookup yields CDR1 SGHRS and CDR2 YFSETQ.

This clonotype was seen ten or more times. The chain joins TRBV5-1 to TRBJ2-3, with D possibly being TRBD2 (5 bases). CDR1 and CDR2 (germline): SGHRS, YFSETQ. V dropped 3 bases and J dropped 1 base, with 12 bases sitting between them. The CDR3 extends over 15 amino acids. The CDR3 DNA follows: TGCGCCAGCAGCTACTCGATCGGGGGCACAGATACGCAGTATTTT. Its protein product is CASSYSIGGTDTQYF.

There are a few counts of this clonotype. The chain links TRBV20-1 to TRBJ2-1; no clear D gene. V was clipped by 1 base and J by 6 bases, with 10 bases between them. Germline V gene lookup returns CDR1 DFQATT and CDR2 SNEGSKA (reference sequence). CDR3 length: 13 residues. Here the CDR3 reads CSARGDGVNEQFF. In DNA form, the CDR3 reads TGCAGTGCTAGAGGGGATGGTGTCAATGAGCAGTTCTTC.

The gene calls are TRBV6-6 and TRBJ1-2, with no clear D. CDR1 and CDR2 from the germline V gene are MNHNY and SVGAGI (reference sequence). The CDR3 has 16 amino acids. Deletions cut 0 bases from V and 2 bases from J, with 13 bases between. In DNA, the CDR3 is TGTGCCAGCAGTTACTCGCAGATCCAGGAGAACTATGGCTACACCTTC. Translated: CASSYSQIQENYGYTF.

This clonotype has at least ten counts. This sequence joins TRBV6-5 and TRBJ1-5, with D hard to call. The CDR3 has 13 amino acids. Germline V CDR1 and CDR2: MNHEY, SVGAGI. Trimming left V 4 bases short and J 7 bases short, with 11 bases between. The CDR3: CASSSDPIQPQHF. CDR3 coding DNA: TGTGCCAGCAGTTCCGACCCGATACAGCCCCAGCATTTT.

The chain recombines TRBV6-1 with TRBJ2-3, with TRBD2 identical over 9 bases. With V trimmed by 4 bases and J by 2 bases, 4 bases remained unmatched. The germline V gene has CDR1 MNHNS and CDR2 SASEGT. The CDR3 covers 15 residues. CDR3: CASSASSGVTDTQYF. As DNA, the CDR3 is TGTGCCAGCAGTGCCTCTAGCGGGGTCACAGATACGCAGTATTTT.

This chain links TRBV12-3 or TRBV12-4 with TRBJ2-1; D remains ambiguous. This CDR3 has 13 residues. Trimming stripped 8 bases from V and 2 bases from J, with 10 bases between. The CDR3 region has the DNA TGTGCCAGCGCCGATTATCCCTACAATGAGCAGTTCTTC. As protein: CASADYPYNEQFF.

CDR3 loop: CASSPLTRLMVNEQFF. CDR3 bases: TGTGCCAGCAGCCCCCTGACTAGATTAATGGTCAATGAGCAGTTCTTC. The chain is built from TRBV7-8 and TRBJ2-1, with D maybe TRBD2 (6 bases). V lost 5 bases to trimming and J lost 6 bases, with 20 bases between them. In germline, CDR1 is SGHVS, CDR2 FQNEAQ. The CDR3 loop spans 16 amino acids. Full variable domain (remainder filled in from reference TRBV7-8 and TRBJ2-1): GAGVSQSPRYKVAKRGQDVALRCDPISGHVSLFWYQQALGQGPEFLTYFQNEAQLDKSGLPSDRFFAERPEGSVSTLKIQRTQQEDSAVYLCASSPLTRLMVNEQFFGPGTRLTVL.

The rearrangement joins TRBV28 to TRBJ1-1; D gene ambiguous. This CDR3 region has 13 residues. V gave up 5 bases and J gave up 6 bases, with 13 bases separating them. From germline, CDR1 is MDHEN and CDR2 SYDVKM. The CDR3 here is CASSPRLEAEAFF. CDR3 sequence (DNA): TGTGCCAGCAGTCCTAGGTTAGAGGCTGAAGCTTTCTTT. The variable domain in full, with the rest retrieved from reference TRBV28 and TRBJ1-1, is DVKVTQSSRYLVKRTGEKVFLECVQDMDHENMFWYRQDPGLGLRLIYFSYDVKMKEKGDIPEGYSVSREKKERFSLILESASTNQTSMYLCASSPRLEAEAFFGQGTRLTVV.

This clonotype was observed a handful of times. The CDR3 sequence: CASSLGGPVNQPQHF. The CDR3, as DNA: TGTGCCAGCAGCTTAGGGGGCCCAGTTAATCAGCCCCAGCATTTT. The rearrangement joins TRBV7-8 to TRBJ1-5; a weak D match, TRBD1 (5 bases). The CDR3 spans 15 residues. V was pared by 1 base and J by 4 bases, with 11 bases between. The germline CDR1 and CDR2 sequences are SGHVS and FQNEAQ. The whole variable domain, filled in from reference TRBV7-8 and TRBJ1-5, reads GAGVSQSPRYKVAKRGQDVALRCDPISGHVSLFWYQQALGQGPEFLTYFQNEAQLDKSGLPSDRFFAERPEGSVSTLKIQRTQQEDSAVYLCASSLGGPVNQPQHFGDGTRLSIL.

The chain has TRBV5-1 and TRBJ2-5; unclear D gene. The CDR3 covers 11 residues. The V end lost 6 bases, the J end lost 5 bases, and 8 bases lay between the germline ends. Germline CDR1 and CDR2: SGHRS and YFSETQ. The CDR3 loop reads CASMLGETQYF. The CDR3 coding sequence is TGCGCCAGCATGCTTGGGGAGACCCAGTACTTC. Full variable domain (remainder filled in from reference TRBV5-1 and TRBJ2-5): KAGVTQTPRYLIKTRGQQVTLSCSPISGHRSVSWYQQTPGQGLQFLFEYFSETQRNKGNFPGRFSGRQFSNSRSEMNVSTLELGDSALYLCASMLGETQYFGPGTRLLVL.

The V call is TRBV30, the J call TRBJ2-3; D is unresolved. Trimming cost V 0 bases and J 6 bases, with 7 bases left between them. Germline values: CDR1 GTSNPN, CDR2 SVGIG (reference sequence). The CDR3 extends over 12 amino acids. The CDR3 bases are TGTGCCTGGAGTGTAGGCCTCGATACGCAGTATTTT. Translating gives CAWSVGLDTQYF.

This clonotype was seen a handful of times. This chain connects TRBV28 to TRBJ2-1; D assignment may be TRBD1 or TRBD2 (5 bases each). The CDR3 spans 13 residues. V gave up 5 bases and J gave up 14 bases, with 19 bases separating them. CDR1 is MDHEN, CDR2 SYDVKM, per germline. The CDR3 protein is CASSPPGARAKFF. The CDR3 nucleotides are TGTGCCAGCAGTCCGCCCGGGGCCCGGGCCAAGTTCTTC.

This clonotype came up a few times. The chain links TRBV18 to TRBJ1-2; 7 bases are a match to TRBD1. Germline V CDR1 and CDR2: KGHSH, LQKENI. The V gene end was trimmed by 4 bases and the J gene end by 4 bases; junction bases not matched to a gene: 9. The CDR3 runs to 15 residues. CDR3 amino acids: CASSLGQALSYGYTF. As DNA, the CDR3 is TGTGCCAGCTCACTCGGACAGGCGCTCTCCTATGGCTACACCTTC. The complete variable domain, with remaining parts taken from reference TRBV18 and TRBJ1-2, reads NAGVMQNPRHLVRRRGQEARLRCSPMKGHSHVYWYRQLPEEGLKFMVYLQKENIIDESGMPKERFSAEFPKEGPSILRIQQVVRGDSAAYFCASSLGQALSYGYTFGSGTRLTVV.

The gene calls are TRBV28 and TRBJ2-5; the match to TRBD2 covers 10 bases. J was trimmed by 4 bases and V by 3 bases; bases with no gene match: 20. The germline V gene encodes CDR1 MDHEN and CDR2 SYDVKM. This CDR3 is 20 amino acids long. The DNA for the CDR3 is TGTGCCAGCAGTTTCGGATTAACTAGCGGGATTAAGCCTTTTCGAGAGACCCAGTACTTC. Protein: CASSFGLTSGIKPFRETQYF.

Many counts were recorded for this clonotype. This chain connects TRBV24-1 to TRBJ2-1; 7 bases are a match to TRBD2. The CDR3 totals 16 residues. Germline lookup yields CDR1 KGHDR and CDR2 SFDVKD. Losses at the gene ends were 0 bases for V and 4 bases for J; bases not matched to a gene: 5. CDR3: CATSDLASGVYNEQFF. The DNA for the CDR3 is TGTGCCACCAGTGATTTGGCTAGCGGAGTTTACAATGAGCAGTTCTTC.